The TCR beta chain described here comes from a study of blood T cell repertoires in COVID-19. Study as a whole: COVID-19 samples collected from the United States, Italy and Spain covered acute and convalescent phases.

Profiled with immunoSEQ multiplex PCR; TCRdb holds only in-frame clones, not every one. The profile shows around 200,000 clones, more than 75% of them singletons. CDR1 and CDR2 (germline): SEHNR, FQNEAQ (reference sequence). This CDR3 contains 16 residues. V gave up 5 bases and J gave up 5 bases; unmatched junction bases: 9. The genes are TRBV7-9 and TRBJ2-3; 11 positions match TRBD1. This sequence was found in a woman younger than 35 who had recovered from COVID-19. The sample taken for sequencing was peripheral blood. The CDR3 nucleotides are TGTGCCAGCAGCATCAGACCGGGACAGGGGGAAGATACGCAGTATTTT. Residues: CASSIRPGQGEDTQYF. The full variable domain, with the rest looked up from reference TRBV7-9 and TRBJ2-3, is DTGVSQNPRHKITKRGQNVTFRCDPISEHNRLYWYRQTLGQGPEFLTYFQNEAQLEKSRLLSDRFSAERPKGSFSTLEIQRTEQGDSAMYLCASSIRPGQGEDTQYFGPGTRLTVL.